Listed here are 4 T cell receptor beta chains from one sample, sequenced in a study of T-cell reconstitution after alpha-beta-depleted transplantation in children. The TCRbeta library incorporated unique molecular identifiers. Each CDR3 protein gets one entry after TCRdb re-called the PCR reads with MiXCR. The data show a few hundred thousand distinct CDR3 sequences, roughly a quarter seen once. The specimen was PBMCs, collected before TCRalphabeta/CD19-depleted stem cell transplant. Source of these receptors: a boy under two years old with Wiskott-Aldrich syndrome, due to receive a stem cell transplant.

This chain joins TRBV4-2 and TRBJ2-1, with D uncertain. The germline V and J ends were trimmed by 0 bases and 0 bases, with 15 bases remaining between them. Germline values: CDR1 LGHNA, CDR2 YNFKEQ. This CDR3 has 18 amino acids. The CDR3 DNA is TGTGCCAGCAGCCAAGAAGATGGGGATCTCGCCTCCTACAATGAGCAGTTCTTC. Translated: CASSQEDGDLASYNEQFF.

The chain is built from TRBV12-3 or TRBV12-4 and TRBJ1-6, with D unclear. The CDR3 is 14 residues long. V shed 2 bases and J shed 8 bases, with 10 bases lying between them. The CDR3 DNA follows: TGTGCCAGCAGTTTAATCCCCCGAGATTCACCCCTCCACTTT. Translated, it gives CASSLIPRDSPLHF.

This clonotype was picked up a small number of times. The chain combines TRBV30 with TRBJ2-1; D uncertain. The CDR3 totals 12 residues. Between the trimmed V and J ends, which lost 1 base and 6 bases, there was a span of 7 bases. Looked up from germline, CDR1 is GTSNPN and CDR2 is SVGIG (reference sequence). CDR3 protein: CAWSGALNEQFF. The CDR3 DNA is TGTGCCTGGAGTGGGGCTCTCAATGAGCAGTTCTTC.

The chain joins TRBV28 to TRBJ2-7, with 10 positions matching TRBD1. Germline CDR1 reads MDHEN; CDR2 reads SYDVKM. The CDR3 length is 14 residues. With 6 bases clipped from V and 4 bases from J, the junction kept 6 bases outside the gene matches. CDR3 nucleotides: TGTGCCAGCAGGGGGGACAGGGGAGGATACGAGCAGTACTTC. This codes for CASRGDRGGYEQYF.